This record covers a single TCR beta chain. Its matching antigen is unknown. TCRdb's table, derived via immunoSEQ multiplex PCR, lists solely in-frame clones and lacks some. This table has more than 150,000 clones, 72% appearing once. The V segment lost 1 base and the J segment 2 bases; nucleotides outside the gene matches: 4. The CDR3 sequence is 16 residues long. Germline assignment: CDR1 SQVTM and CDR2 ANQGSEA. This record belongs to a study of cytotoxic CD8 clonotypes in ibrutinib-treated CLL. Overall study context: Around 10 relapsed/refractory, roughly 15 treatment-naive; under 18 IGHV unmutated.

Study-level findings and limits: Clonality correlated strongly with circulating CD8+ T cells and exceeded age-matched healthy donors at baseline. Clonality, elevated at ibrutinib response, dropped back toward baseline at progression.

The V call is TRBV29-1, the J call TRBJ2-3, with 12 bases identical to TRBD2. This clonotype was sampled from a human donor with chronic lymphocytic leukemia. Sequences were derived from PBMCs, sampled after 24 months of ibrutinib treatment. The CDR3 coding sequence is TGCAGCGTTGAAGGGGCTAGCGGGAGGGCCACAGATACGCAGTATTTT. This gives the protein CSVEGASGRATDTQYF.